The table lists the clone carrying this T cell receptor (beta chain) with a few counts. Seattle's enrolled individuals joined amid active infection and were then monitored longitudinally. CDR3 size: 15 residues. Trimming took 0 bases from V and 3 from J, leaving 10 bases between them. CDR1 SGDLS and CDR2 YYNGEE come from the germline V gene. In the original workflow: Estimates of nucleated cell counts were drawn from the amplification of reference gene primers. Measured with immunoSEQ multiplex PCR; TCRdb has only the in-frame clones, and not every one. V and J calls and clone size are given by that table; D and trimming were obtained from the DNA. This repertoire shows fewer than 250,000 clones, about four fifths found once; its top ten account for approximately 7.8%. This entry belongs to a study of blood T cell repertoires in COVID-19. Study-wide background: Spain, Italy and the United States supplied samples that represented acute and convalescent COVID-19. T cells, B-cell-depleted T cells, or PBMCs supplied cDNA or gDNA.

This TCR was sampled from a woman aged 60 to 75 with COVID-19, enrolled during active disease. This sequence joins TRBV9 and TRBJ1-5; unclear D gene. The specimen sequenced was peripheral blood. The DNA for the CDR3 is TGTGCCAGCAGCGTAGGGGGAGTGGACAATCAGCCCCAGCATTTT. This encodes CASSVGGVDNQPQHF.